Presented here are 21 T cell receptor beta chains from one specimen sequenced in a study of T cell responses to AZD1222 COVID-19 vaccine. TCRdb's copy holds only in-frame clones and misses some; the assay was immunoSEQ multiplex PCR. The sample gives 150,000 to 200,000 clones, around 92% of which show up once; 0.9% is in the top ten. Source: peripheral blood, taken on day 0 of AZD1222 vaccination. Receptor source: an adult in good health.

This rearrangement joins TRBV6-2 or TRBV6-3 to TRBJ1-2; 8 positions agree with TRBD1. Germline values: CDR1 MNHEY, CDR2 SVGEGT. The ends lost 6 bases at V and 3 bases at J; junction bases unmatched: 6. The length of the CDR3 is 14 residues. The CDR3 region is CASSYTTGDYGYTF. In nucleotides, the CDR3 is TGTGCCAGCAGCTATACGACAGGGGACTATGGCTACACCTTC.

This sequence joins TRBV3-1 (or the pseudogene TRBV3-2) and TRBJ1-2; perhaps TRBD1 as D (6 bases). The CDR3 length is 15 residues. V lost 4 bases and J lost 0, with 12 bases in between. CDR1 and CDR2 (germline): LGHDT, YNNKEL (reference sequence). DNA of the CDR3: TGTGCCAGCAGCCCAACCCCAGGGGCTAACTATGGCTACACCTTC. As protein: CASSPTPGANYGYTF.

The chain recombines TRBV9 with TRBJ1-3; 7 positions match TRBD1. J gave up 0 bases and V 4 bases, and 19 bases lay outside the gene matches. This CDR3 region has 20 residues. The germline gives CDR1 SGDLS, CDR2 YYNGEE. This CDR3 is CASSSSGQSLYFSSGNTIYF. CDR3 DNA sequence: TGTGCCAGCAGCTCATCGGGACAGAGTCTCTATTTTAGCTCTGGAAACACCATATATTTT.

This chain links TRBV6-5 with TRBJ2-3; 7 bases map to TRBD2. CDR3 length: 15 amino acids. Germline V gene data show CDR1 as MNHEY and CDR2 as SVGAGI. After removal of 2 bases from V and 2 bases from J, the junction contained 4 bases not matched to a gene. CDR3 in DNA: TGTGCCAGCAGTTACCGACTAGCCCCCACAGATACGCAGTATTTT. Protein: CASSYRLAPTDTQYF.

V is TRBV9 and J is TRBJ1-1; no firm D call. The CDR3 spans 13 residues. Germline V gene lookup returns CDR1 SGDLS and CDR2 YYNGEE. Trimming cost V 2 bases and J 1 base, with 6 bases left between them. CDR3: CASSVDGNTEAFF. Written as DNA, the CDR3 is TGTGCCAGCAGCGTTGACGGGAACACTGAAGCTTTCTTT.

This chain joins TRBV4-1 and TRBJ2-3; TRBD2 aligns across 8 bases. Looked up from germline, CDR1 is MGHRA and CDR2 is YSYEKL. J was trimmed by 2 bases and V by 4 bases; bases with no gene match: 11. The CDR3 consists of 17 residues. CDR3 coding DNA: TGCGCCAGCAGCCTCGCGGGGGGCACCCATCCCACAGATACGCAGTATTTT. Amino acids: CASSLAGGTHPTDTQYF.

The chain links TRBV6-2 or TRBV6-3 to TRBJ1-4, with unresolved D. Germline lookup yields CDR1 MNHEY and CDR2 SVGEGT. The CDR3 contains 13 residues. The V end lost 6 bases, the J end lost 8 bases, and 13 bases lay between the germline ends. The CDR3 here is CASSPSAREKLFF. Written as DNA, the CDR3 is TGTGCCAGCAGCCCCAGCGCTCGAGAAAAACTGTTTTTT.

The gene calls are TRBV5-1 and TRBJ1-3; D remains ambiguous. The CDR3 is 16 amino acids. Germline V gives CDR1 SGHRS, CDR2 YFSETQ. Between the trimmed V and J ends, which lost 4 bases and 0 bases, there was a span of 14 bases. The CDR3 sequence is CASSPVDAGSGNTIYF. The CDR3 DNA reads as TGCGCCAGCAGCCCAGTGGACGCAGGCTCTGGAAACACCATATATTTT.

The chain recombines TRBV29-1 with TRBJ1-2; 7 bases fit TRBD1. The length of the CDR3 is 12 residues. The germline V gene encodes CDR1 SQVTM and CDR2 ANQGSEA. Germline trimming cut 7 bases from V and 4 bases from J; bases unmatched to any gene: 6. The CDR3 region is CSARQGTYGYTF. As DNA, the CDR3 is TGCAGCGCCCGACAGGGTACCTATGGCTACACCTTC. The full variable domain, rest sourced from reference TRBV29-1 and TRBJ1-2, is SAVISQKPSRDICQRGTSLTIQCQVDSQVTMMFWYRQQPGQSLTLIATANQGSEATYESGFVIDKFPISRPNLTFSTLTVSNMSPEDSSIYLCSARQGTYGYTFGSGTRLTVV.

V usage is TRBV29-1 and J usage is TRBJ1-1; 7 bases are a match to TRBD1. Trimming took 6 bases from V and 2 from J; bases not matched to a gene: 9. CDR3 length: 14 amino acids. The germline gives CDR1 SQVTM, CDR2 ANQGSEA. CDR3 in amino acids: CSVKSTGFNTEAFF. The CDR3 nucleotides read TGCAGCGTGAAGTCGACAGGGTTCAACACTGAAGCTTTCTTT.

This chain joins TRBV5-6 and TRBJ1-3, with a possible D match to TRBD1 (5 bases). V lost 0 bases, J lost 8 bases, and 12 bases lay in between. There are 14 residues in the CDR3. CDR1 is SGHDT, CDR2 YYEEEE, per germline. The CDR3 DNA reads as TGTGCCAGCAGCTTGGGCAGGGCGATGCACACCATATATTTT. It codes for CASSLGRAMHTIYF. The whole variable domain, filled in from reference TRBV5-6 and TRBJ1-3, reads DAGVTQSPTHLIKTRGQQVTLRCSPKSGHDTVSWYQQALGQGPQFIFQYYEEEERQRGNFPDRFSGHQFPNYSSELNVNALLLGDSALYLCASSLGRAMHTIYFGEGSWLTVV.

The rearrangement links TRBV6-1 to TRBJ1-1; a weak D match, TRBD1 (6 bases). CDR3 length: 14 amino acids. Germline V CDR1 and CDR2: MNHNS, SASEGT. The ends were cut back, 3 bases at V and 1 base at J, with 9 bases in the middle. In DNA form, the CDR3 reads TGTGCCAGCAGTGACCAGGGGACGAACACTGAAGCTTTCTTT. Translation gives CASSDQGTNTEAFF.

The chain uses TRBV19 and TRBJ2-7, with D maybe TRBD1 (5 bases). Germline CDR1 and CDR2: LNHDA and SQIVND (reference sequence). This CDR3 is 14 amino acids long. With 3 bases removed from V and 2 bases from J, the gap between germline ends came to 11 bases. The CDR3 protein is CASSIGDRTYEQYF. The CDR3 DNA is TGTGCCAGTAGTATCGGCGACAGAACCTACGAGCAGTACTTC.

This clone was seen a few times. The chain has TRBV7-2 and TRBJ2-2, with D uncertain. CDR3 length: 14 amino acids. V lost 4 bases to trimming and J lost 0 bases, with 6 bases between them. CDR1 SGHTA and CDR2 FQGNSA come from the germline V gene. CDR3 DNA: TGTGCCAGCAGCTCCACCACGAACACCGGGGAGCTGTTTTTT. It translates to CASSSTTNTGELFF.

The chain links TRBV30 to TRBJ1-1; 8 bases fit TRBD1. CDR3 length equals 13 residues. Trimming took 4 bases from V and 8 from J; bases not matched to a gene: 9. The germline CDR1 and CDR2 sequences are GTSNPN and SVGIG (reference sequence). The CDR3 is CAWMGQVTGEAFF. CDR3 sequence (DNA): TGTGCCTGGATGGGACAGGTGACGGGAGAAGCTTTCTTT.

The V and J genes are TRBV7-9 and TRBJ1-1; D is perhaps TRBD1 (5 bases). The CDR3 contains 13 residues. V was clipped by 5 bases and J by 4 bases, with 11 bases between them. Germline V lookup: CDR1 SEHNR, CDR2 FQNEAQ (reference sequence). This chain's CDR3 is CASSTDSGTEAFF. The CDR3 DNA sequence: TGTGCCAGCAGCACCGACAGCGGCACTGAAGCTTTCTTT. The whole variable domain, filled in from reference TRBV7-9 and TRBJ1-1, reads DTGVSQNPRHKITKRGQNVTFRCDPISEHNRLYWYRQTLGQGPEFLTYFQNEAQLEKSRLLSDRFSAERPKGSFSTLEIQRTEQGDSAMYLCASSTDSGTEAFFGQGTRLTVV.

This clone was seen just once. The rearrangement joins TRBV5-4 to TRBJ2-2; D is unresolved. The CDR3 consists of 17 residues. Germline-derived CDR1 and CDR2 are SGHNT and YYREEE (reference sequence). Trimming removed 0 bases at V and 5 bases at J, with 17 bases between. The CDR3 DNA follows: TGTGCCAGCAGCTTGGGCCCCGCCCAAGGAGAGACCGGGGAGCTGTTTTTT. Translation: CASSLGPAQGETGELFF.

The CDR3 spells CASSLYRGAFF. CDR3 sequence (DNA): TGTGCCAGCAGCTTGTATCGGGGAGCTTTCTTT. The chain recombines TRBV5-8 with TRBJ1-1; no clear D gene. The CDR3 totals 11 residues. Trimming removed 1 base from V and 10 bases from J, with 8 bases in between. CDR1 and CDR2 from the germline V gene are SGHTS and YDEGEE.

The J gene is TRBJ1-2, the V gene TRBV3-1 (or the pseudogene TRBV3-2); 9 positions agree with TRBD1. CDR1 is LGHDT, CDR2 YNNKEL, per germline (reference sequence). V dropped 4 bases and J dropped 7; count of bases not matched to a gene: 7. This CDR3 comprises 14 residues. The CDR3: CASSPIGQGFGYTF. DNA of the CDR3: TGTGCCAGCAGCCCTATCGGACAGGGGTTTGGCTACACCTTC.

V gene TRBV4-2 combines with J gene TRBJ2-1, with 7 positions matching TRBD1. The CDR3 runs to 15 residues. Germline-derived CDR1 and CDR2 are LGHNA and YNFKEQ. Trimming removed 5 bases from V and 8 bases from J; junction bases left unmatched: 12. This CDR3 is CASSSRQGSVDEQFF. The CDR3 bases are TGTGCCAGCAGCAGCCGACAGGGTAGCGTCGATGAGCAGTTCTTC.

The CDR3 coding sequence is TGTGCCAGCAGTTCGCCTCAGGGATCTTTAGCTAACTATGGCTACACCTTC. This encodes CASSSPQGSLANYGYTF. This chain uses TRBV6-2 or TRBV6-3 with TRBJ1-2; TRBD1 might be the D (5 bases). The CDR3 extends over 17 amino acids. Germline lookup yields CDR1 MNHEY and CDR2 SVGEGT. Trimming shortened V by 4 bases and J by 0 bases, and 18 bases separated the two germline ends.